Only one count was recorded for the clone carrying this T cell receptor beta chain. As yet, its antigen is unknown. This sample is drawn from a study of cytomegalovirus exposure and HLA in healthy donors. Study overall: The approximately 670 first-cohort repertoires shared a platform with the 120 validation repertoires, as reported in a later analysis.

Study-wide findings and caveats: Cytomegalovirus status was reportedly diagnosed by the classifier with high sensitivity and specificity. Among the CMV-associated chains, three were confirmed in vitro as specific for CMV antigens. Subsequent analysis of the 95 to 150 validation repertoires found a tendency for first-cohort TCR clusters to co-occur.

The germline V gene encodes CDR1 SGHAT and CDR2 FQNNGV. This CDR3 contains 18 residues. V was cut by 1 base and J by 0 bases, with 17 bases left in between. Generated by immunoSEQ multiplex PCR, the TCRdb table keeps only in-frame clones and is missing some. The top ten clones hold 7.2% of a sample with around 190,000 clones, around nine tenths of them seen once. Sequencing was done on a sample of PBMCs. This receptor was obtained from a man younger than 45 in good health and CMV-seropositive. The chain employs TRBV11-2 and TRBJ2-3; weak D call: TRBD1 (6 bases). CDR3 loop: CASSLGRGYGSSTDTQYF. CDR3 nucleotides: TGTGCCAGCAGCTTAGGCAGGGGCTACGGTTCTAGCACAGATACGCAGTATTTT.